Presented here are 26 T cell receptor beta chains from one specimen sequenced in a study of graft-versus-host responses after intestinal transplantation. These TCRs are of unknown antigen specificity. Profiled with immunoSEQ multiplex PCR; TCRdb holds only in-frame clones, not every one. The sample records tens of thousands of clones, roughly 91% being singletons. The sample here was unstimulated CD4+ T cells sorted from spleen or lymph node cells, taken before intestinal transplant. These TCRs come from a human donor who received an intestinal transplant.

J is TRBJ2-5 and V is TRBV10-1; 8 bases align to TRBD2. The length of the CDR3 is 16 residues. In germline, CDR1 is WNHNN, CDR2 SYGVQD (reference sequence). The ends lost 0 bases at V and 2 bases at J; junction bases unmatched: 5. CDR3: CASSESAAGGQETQYF. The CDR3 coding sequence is TGCGCCAGCAGTGAGTCCGCGGCGGGGGGACAAGAGACCCAGTACTTC.

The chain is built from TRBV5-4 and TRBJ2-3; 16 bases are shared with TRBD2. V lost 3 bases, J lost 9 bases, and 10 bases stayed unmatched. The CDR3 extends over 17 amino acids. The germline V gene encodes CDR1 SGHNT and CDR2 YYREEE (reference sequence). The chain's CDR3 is CASSSGTSGGAGVTQYF. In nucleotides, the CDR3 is TGTGCCAGCAGCTCCGGGACTAGCGGGGGGGCCGGTGTAACGCAGTATTTT. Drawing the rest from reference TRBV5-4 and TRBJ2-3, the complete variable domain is ETGVTQSPTHLIKTRGQQVTLRCSSQSGHNTVSWYQQALGQGPQFIFQYYREEENGRGNFPPRFSGLQFPNYSSELNVNALELDDSALYLCASSSGTSGGAGVTQYFGPGTRLTVL.

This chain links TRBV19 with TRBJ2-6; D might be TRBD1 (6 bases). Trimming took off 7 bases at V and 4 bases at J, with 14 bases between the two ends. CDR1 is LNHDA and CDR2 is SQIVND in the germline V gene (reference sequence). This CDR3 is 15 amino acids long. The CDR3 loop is CASTLGGAGANVLTF. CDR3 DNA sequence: TGTGCCAGTACCCTAGGGGGTGCCGGGGCCAACGTCCTGACTTTC.

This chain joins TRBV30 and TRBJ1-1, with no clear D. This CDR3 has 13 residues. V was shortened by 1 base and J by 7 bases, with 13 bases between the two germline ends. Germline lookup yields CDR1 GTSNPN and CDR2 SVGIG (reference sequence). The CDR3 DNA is TGTGCCTGGAGTGAGGCCATAAGACTTGAAGCTTTCTTT. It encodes CAWSEAIRLEAFF.

CDR3: CASSLRGLTEAFF. CDR3 sequence (DNA): TGCGCCAGCAGCTTGAGGGGGCTGACTGAAGCTTTCTTT. The rearrangement links TRBV5-1 to TRBJ1-1, with TRBD1 matching 7 bases. Per the germline V gene, CDR1 is SGHRS and CDR2 is YFSETQ. The junction had 2 bases not matched to a gene; V was cut back by 1 base and J by 5 bases. This CDR3 has 13 residues.

CDR3 DNA sequence: TGTGCCAGCATAACTTTGCTTTCCCCAGGAGGTTCACCCCTCCACTTT. Protein product: CASITLLSPGGSPLHF. The V gene is TRBV2, the J gene TRBJ1-6; D gene unclear. The ends were cut back, 7 bases at V and 9 bases at J, with 22 bases in the middle. Germline CDR1 and CDR2: SNHLY and FYNNEI. The CDR3 has 16 amino acids.

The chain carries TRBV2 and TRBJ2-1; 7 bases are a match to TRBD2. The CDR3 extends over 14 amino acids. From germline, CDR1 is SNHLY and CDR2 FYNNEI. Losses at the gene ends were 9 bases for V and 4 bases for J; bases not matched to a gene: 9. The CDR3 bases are TGTGCCAGTTACTCTAGCGGTGTTTACAATGAGCAGTTCTTC. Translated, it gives CASYSSGVYNEQFF. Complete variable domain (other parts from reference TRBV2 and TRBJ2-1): EPEVTQTPSHQVTQMGQEVILRCVPISNHLYFYWYRQILGQKVEFLVSFYNNEISEKSEIFDDQFSVERPDGSNFTLKIRSTKLEDSAMYFCASYSSGVYNEQFFGPGTRLTVL.

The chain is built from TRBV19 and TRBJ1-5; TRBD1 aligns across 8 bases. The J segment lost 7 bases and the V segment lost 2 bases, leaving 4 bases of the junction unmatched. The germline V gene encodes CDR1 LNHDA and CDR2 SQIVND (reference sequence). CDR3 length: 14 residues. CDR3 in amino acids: CASSISGGGQPQHF. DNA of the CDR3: TGTGCCAGTAGTATATCAGGGGGCGGACAGCCCCAGCATTTT. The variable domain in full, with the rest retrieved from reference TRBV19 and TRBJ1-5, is DGGITQSPKYLFRKEGQNVTLSCEQNLNHDAMYWYRQDPGQGLRLIYYSQIVNDFQKGDIAEGYSVSREKKESFPLTVTSAQKNPTAFYLCASSISGGGQPQHFGDGTRLSIL.

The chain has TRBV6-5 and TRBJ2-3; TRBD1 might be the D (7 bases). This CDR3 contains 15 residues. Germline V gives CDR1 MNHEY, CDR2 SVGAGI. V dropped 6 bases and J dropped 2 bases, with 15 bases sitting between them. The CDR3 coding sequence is TGTGCCAGCAGCCAGGGGGGACCATCCACAGATACGCAGTATTTT. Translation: CASSQGGPSTDTQYF.

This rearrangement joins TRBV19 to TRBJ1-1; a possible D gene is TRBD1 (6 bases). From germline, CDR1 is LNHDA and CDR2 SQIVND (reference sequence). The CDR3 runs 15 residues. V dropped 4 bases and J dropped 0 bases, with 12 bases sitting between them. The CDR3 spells CASSRTVKMNTEAFF. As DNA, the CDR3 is TGTGCCAGTAGTAGGACAGTAAAAATGAACACTGAAGCTTTCTTT.

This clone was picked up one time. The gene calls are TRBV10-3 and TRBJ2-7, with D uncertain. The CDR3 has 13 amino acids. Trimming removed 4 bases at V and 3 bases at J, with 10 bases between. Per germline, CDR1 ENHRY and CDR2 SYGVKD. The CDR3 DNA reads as TGTGCCATCAGTGTAGAGCCCCTCTACGAGCAGTACTTC. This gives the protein CAISVEPLYEQYF.

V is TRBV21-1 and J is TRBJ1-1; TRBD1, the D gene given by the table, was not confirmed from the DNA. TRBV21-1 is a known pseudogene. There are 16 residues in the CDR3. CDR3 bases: TGTGCCAGCAGCGGAGATTTAACAGGGGCCAACACTGAAGCTTTCTTT. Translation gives CASSGDLTGANTEAFF.

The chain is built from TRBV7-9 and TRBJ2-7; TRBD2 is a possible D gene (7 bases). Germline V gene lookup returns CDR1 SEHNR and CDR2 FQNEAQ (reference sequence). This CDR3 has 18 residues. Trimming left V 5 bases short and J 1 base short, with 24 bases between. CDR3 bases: TGTGCCAGCAGCGCTATTGGGATCGGGGGGCCTAGTTCCTACGAGCAGTACTTC. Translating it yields CASSAIGIGGPSSYEQYF.

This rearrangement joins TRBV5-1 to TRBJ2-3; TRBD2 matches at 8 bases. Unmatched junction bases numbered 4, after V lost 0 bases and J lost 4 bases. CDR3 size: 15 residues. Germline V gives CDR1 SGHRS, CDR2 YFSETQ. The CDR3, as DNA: TGCGCCAGCAGCTTGGTAAGCGGGGGTGCAGATACGCAGTATTTT. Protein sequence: CASSLVSGGADTQYF.

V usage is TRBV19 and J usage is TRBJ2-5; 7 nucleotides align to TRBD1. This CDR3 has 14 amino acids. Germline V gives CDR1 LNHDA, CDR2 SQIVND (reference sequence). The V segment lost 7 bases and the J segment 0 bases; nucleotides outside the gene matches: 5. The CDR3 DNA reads TGTGCCAGTAAAGGGGGCGGGTACCAAGAGACCCAGTACTTC. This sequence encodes CASKGGGYQETQYF. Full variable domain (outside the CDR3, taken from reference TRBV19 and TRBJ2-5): DGGITQSPKYLFRKEGQNVTLSCEQNLNHDAMYWYRQDPGQGLRLIYYSQIVNDFQKGDIAEGYSVSREKKESFPLTVTSAQKNPTAFYLCASKGGGYQETQYFGPGTRLLVL.

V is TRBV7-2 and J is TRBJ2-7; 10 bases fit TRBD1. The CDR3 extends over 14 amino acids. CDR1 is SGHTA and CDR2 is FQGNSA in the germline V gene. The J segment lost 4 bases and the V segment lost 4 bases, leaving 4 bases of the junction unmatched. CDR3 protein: CASSSAGQGYEQYF. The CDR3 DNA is TGTGCCAGCAGCTCAGCGGGACAGGGGTACGAGCAGTACTTC. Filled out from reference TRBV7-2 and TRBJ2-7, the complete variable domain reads GAGVSQSPSNKVTEKGKDVELRCDPISGHTALYWYRQSLGQGLEFLIYFQGNSAPDKSGLPSDRFSAERTGGSVSTLTIQRTQQEDSAVYLCASSSAGQGYEQYFGPGTRLTVT.

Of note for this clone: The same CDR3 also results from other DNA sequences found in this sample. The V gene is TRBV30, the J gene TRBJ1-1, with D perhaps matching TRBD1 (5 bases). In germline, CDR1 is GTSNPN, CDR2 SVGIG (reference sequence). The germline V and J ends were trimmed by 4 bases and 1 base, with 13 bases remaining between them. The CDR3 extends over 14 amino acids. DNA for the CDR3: TGTGCCTGGACAGGGAACATCAGGAACACTGAAGCTTTCTTT. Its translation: CAWTGNIRNTEAFF. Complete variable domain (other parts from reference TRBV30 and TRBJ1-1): SQTIHQWPATLVQPVGSPLSLECTVEGTSNPNLYWYRQAAGRGLQLLFYSVGIGQISSEVPQNLSASRPQDRQFILSSKKLLLSDSGFYLCAWTGNIRNTEAFFGQGTRLTVV.

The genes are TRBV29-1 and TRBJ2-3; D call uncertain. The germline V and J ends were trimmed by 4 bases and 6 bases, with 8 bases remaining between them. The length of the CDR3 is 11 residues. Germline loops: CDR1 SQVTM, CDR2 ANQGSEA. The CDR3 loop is CSVAVWDTQYF. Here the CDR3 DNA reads TGCAGCGTTGCGGTGTGGGATACGCAGTATTTT.

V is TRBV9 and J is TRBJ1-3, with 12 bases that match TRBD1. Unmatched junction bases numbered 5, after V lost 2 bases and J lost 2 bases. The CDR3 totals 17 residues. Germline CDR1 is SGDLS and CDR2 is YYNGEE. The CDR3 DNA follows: TGTGCCAGCAGCGTCCAGGGACAGGGGGCGACTGGAAACACCATATATTTT. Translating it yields CASSVQGQGATGNTIYF.

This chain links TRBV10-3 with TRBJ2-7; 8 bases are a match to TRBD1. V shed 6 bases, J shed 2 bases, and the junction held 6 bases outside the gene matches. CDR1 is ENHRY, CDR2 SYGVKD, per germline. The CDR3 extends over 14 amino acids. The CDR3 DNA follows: TGTGCCATCAGGCAAGGACAGGGTGCCTACGAGCAGTACTTC. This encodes CAIRQGQGAYEQYF.

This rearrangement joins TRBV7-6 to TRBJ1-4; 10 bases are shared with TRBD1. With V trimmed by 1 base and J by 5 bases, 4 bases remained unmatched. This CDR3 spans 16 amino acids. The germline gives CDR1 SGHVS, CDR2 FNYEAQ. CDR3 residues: CASSLVPGQGNEKLFF. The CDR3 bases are TGTGCCAGCAGCTTAGTCCCGGGACAGGGGAATGAAAAACTGTTTTTT.

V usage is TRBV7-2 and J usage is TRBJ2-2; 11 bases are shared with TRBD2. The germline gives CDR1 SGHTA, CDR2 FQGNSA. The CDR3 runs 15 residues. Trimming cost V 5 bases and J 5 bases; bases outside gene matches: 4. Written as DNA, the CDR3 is TGTGCCAGCAGCCCTCGGACTAGCGGGACCGGGGAGCTGTTTTTT. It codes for CASSPRTSGTGELFF.

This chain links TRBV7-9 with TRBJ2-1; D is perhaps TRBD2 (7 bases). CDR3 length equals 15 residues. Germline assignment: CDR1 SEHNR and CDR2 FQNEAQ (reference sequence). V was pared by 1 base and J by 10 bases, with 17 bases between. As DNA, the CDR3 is TGTGCCAGCAGCTTAGGGGGGGGGCCAGGGAACGAGCAGTTCTTC. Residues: CASSLGGGPGNEQFF.

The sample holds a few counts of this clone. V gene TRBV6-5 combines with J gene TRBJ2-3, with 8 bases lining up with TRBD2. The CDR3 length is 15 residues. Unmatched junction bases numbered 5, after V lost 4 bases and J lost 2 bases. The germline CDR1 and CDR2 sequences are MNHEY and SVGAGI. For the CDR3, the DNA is TGTGCCAGCAGTTTCGGACTAGCCGCCACAGATACGCAGTATTTT. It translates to CASSFGLAATDTQYF.

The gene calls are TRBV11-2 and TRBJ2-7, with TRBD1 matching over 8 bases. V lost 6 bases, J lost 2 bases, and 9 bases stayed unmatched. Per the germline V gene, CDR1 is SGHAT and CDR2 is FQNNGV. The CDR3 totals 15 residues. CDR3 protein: CASRSTGTGAYEQYF. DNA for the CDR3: TGTGCCAGCAGATCGACCGGGACAGGTGCCTACGAGCAGTACTTC. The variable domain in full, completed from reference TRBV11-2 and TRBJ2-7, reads EAGVAQSPRYKIIEKRQSVAFWCNPISGHATLYWYQQILGQGPKLLIQFQNNGVVDDSQLPKDRFSAERLKGVDSTLKIQPAKLEDSAVYLCASRSTGTGAYEQYFGPGTRLTVT.

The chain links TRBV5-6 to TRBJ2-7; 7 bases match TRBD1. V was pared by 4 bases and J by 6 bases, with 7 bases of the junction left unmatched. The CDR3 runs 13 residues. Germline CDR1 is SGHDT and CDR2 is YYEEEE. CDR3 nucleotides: TGTGCCAGCAGCGCAGACAGGGATGGCGAGCAGTACTTC. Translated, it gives CASSADRDGEQYF.